This T cell receptor (beta chain) was documented in a study of cytomegalovirus exposure and HLA in healthy donors. Study outcomes and limitations: Accurate prediction of HLA-A and HLA-B alleles (for most subjects) was reportedly achieved from TCR beta sequences. TCR beta V- and J-gene trimming, according to a later analysis, was linked to a missense DCLRE1C variant.

This CDR3 region has 14 residues. Germline-derived CDR1 and CDR2 are MNHEY and SVGAGI. V was pared by 5 bases and J by 1 base, with 11 bases between. In regard to this clone: Its target is not known.

PCR was performed using 60 Vbeta and 13 Jbeta primers. Sequencing used immunoSEQ multiplex PCR; TCRdb keeps in-frame clones, though not all of them. The profile shows a few hundred thousand clones, 60% to 80% of them singletons. Sequencing input: PBMCs. This chain uses TRBV6-5 with TRBJ1-1; D is unclear. The receptor was derived from a man between 18 and 35 years old in good health and CMV-seronegative. The CDR3: CASSPGGPNTEAFF. As DNA, the CDR3 is TGTGCCAGCAGTCCCGGCGGGCCGAACACTGAAGCTTTCTTT.